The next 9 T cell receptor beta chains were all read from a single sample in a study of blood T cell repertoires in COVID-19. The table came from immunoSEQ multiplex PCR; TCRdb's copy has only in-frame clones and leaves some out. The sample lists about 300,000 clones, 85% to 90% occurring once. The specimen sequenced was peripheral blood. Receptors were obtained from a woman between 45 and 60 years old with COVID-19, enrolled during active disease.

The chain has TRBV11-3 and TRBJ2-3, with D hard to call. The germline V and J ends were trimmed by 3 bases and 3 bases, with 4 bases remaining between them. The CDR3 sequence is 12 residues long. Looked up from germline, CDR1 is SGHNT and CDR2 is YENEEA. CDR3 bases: TGTGCCAGCAGCTTTTTAACAGATACGCAGTATTTT. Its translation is CASSFLTDTQYF.

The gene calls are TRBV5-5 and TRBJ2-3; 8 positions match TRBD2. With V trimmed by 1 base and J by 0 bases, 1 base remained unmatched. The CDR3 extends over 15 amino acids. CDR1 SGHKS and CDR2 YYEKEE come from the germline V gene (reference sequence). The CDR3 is CASSLQRESTDTQYF. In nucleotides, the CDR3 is TGTGCCAGCAGCTTGCAGCGGGAGAGCACAGATACGCAGTATTTT.

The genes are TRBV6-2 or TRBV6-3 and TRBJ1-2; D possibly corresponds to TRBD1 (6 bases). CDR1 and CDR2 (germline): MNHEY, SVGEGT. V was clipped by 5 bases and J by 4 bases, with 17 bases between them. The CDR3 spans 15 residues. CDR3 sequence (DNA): TGTGCCAGCAGTGCCCAATCGGGACAAATCTATGGCTACACCTTC. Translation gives CASSAQSGQIYGYTF.

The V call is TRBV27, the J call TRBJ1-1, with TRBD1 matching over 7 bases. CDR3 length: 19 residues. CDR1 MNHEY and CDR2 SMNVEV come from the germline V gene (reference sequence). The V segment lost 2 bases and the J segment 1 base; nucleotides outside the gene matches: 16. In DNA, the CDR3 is TGTGCCAGCAGTTTAGGCCAGAGGGGGCTATGGGGGAAGAACACTGAAGCTTTCTTT. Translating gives CASSLGQRGLWGKNTEAFF.

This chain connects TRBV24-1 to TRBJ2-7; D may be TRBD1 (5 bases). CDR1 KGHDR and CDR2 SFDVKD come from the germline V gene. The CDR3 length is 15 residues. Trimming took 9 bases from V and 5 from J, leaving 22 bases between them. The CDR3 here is CATVDQDPGHHEQYF. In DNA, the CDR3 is TGTGCCACCGTAGATCAGGACCCAGGGCATCACGAGCAGTACTTC.

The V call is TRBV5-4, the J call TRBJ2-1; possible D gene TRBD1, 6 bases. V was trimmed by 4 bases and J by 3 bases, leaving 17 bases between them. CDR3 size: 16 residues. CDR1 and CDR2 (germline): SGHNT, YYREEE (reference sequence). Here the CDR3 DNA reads TGTGCCAGCAGCGGAACCGGGACATCCCTCTACAATGAGCAGTTCTTC. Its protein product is CASSGTGTSLYNEQFF.

As DNA, the CDR3 is TGCGCCAGCAGCTTATCGGGGGAAGGAGGAGGCTACACCTTC. Translated: CASSLSGEGGGYTF. The chain recombines TRBV5-1 with TRBJ1-2; the D gene is possibly TRBD1 (5 bases). Deletions cut 2 bases from V and 8 bases from J, with 16 bases between. Germline V gene lookup returns CDR1 SGHRS and CDR2 YFSETQ. This CDR3 has 14 residues.

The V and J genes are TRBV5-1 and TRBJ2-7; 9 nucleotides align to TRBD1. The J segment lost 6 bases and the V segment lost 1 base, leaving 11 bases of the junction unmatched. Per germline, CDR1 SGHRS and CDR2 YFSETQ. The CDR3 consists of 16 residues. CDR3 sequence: CASSLLGSGQGAEQYF. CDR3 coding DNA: TGCGCCAGCAGCTTGCTCGGCTCGGGACAGGGTGCCGAGCAGTACTTC.

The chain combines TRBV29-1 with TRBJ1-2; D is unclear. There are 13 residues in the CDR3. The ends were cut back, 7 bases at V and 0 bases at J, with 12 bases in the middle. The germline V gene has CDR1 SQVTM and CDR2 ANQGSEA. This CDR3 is CSAPPDSNYGYTF. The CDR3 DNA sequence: TGCAGCGCCCCCCCGGACTCTAACTATGGCTACACCTTC.